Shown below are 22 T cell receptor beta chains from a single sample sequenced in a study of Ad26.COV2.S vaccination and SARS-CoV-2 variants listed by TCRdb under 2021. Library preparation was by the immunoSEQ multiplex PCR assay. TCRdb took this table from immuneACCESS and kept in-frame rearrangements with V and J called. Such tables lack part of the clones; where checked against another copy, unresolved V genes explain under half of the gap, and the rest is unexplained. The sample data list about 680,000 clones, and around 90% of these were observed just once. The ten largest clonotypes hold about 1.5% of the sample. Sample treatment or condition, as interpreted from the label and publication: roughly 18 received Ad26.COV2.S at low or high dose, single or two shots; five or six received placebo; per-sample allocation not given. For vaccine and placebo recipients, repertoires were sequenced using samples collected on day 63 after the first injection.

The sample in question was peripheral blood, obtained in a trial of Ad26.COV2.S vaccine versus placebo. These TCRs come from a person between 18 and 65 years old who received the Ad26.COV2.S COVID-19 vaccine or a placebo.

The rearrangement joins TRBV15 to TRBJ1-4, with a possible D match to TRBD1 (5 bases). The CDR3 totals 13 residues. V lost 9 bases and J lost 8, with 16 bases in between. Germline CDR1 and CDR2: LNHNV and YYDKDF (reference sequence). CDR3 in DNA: TGTGCCACTAAAGGGGCCATGGGAGAAAAACTGTTTTTT. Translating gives CATKGAMGEKLFF. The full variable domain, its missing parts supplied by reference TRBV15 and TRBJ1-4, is DAMVIQNPRYQVTQFGKPVTLSCSQTLNHNVMYWYQQKSSQAPKLLFHYYDKDFNNEADTPDNFQSRRPNTSFCFLDIRSPGLGDTAMYLCATKGAMGEKLFFGSGTQLSVL.

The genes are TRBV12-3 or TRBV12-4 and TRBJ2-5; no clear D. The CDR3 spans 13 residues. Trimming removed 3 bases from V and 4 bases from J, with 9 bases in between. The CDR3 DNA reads TGTGCCAGCAGTTTGGGGTGGGGAGAGACCCAGTACTTC. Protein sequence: CASSLGWGETQYF.

The CDR3 region is CASSFRTHTSPLHF. CDR3 bases: TGTGCCAGCAGTTTCCGGACACATACTTCACCCCTCCACTTT. V usage is TRBV27 and J usage is TRBJ1-6, with D perhaps matching TRBD1 (5 bases). In germline, CDR1 is MNHEY, CDR2 SMNVEV (reference sequence). The germline V and J ends were trimmed by 3 bases and 9 bases, with 12 bases remaining between them. The length of the CDR3 is 14 residues.

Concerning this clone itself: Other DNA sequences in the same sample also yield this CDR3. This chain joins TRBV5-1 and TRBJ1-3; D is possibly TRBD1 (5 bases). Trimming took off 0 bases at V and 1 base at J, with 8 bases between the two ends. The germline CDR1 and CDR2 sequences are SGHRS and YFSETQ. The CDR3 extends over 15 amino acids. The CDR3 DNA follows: TGCGCCAGCAGCTTGGAGGCAGGGTCTGGAAACACCATATATTTT. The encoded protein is CASSLEAGSGNTIYF.

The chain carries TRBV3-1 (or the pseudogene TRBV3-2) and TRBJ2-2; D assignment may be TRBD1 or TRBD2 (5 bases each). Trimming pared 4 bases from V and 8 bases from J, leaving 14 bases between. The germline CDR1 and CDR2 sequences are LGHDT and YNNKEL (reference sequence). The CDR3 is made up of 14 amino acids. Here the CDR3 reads CASSRGTDGGELFF. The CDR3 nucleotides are TGTGCCAGCAGCCGGGGGACGGACGGAGGGGAGCTGTTTTTT.

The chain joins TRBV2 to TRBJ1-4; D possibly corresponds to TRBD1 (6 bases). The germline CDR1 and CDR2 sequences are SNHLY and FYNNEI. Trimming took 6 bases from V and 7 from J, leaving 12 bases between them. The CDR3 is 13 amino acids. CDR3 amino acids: CASSWGGGEKLFF. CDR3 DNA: TGTGCCAGCAGCTGGGGAGGGGGTGAAAAACTGTTTTTT.

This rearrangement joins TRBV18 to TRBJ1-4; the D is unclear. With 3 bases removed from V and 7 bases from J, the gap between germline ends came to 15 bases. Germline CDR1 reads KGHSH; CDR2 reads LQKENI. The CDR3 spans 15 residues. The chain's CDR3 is CASSPNPGFGEKLFF. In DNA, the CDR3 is TGTGCCAGCTCACCGAATCCGGGGTTCGGTGAAAAACTGTTTTTT.

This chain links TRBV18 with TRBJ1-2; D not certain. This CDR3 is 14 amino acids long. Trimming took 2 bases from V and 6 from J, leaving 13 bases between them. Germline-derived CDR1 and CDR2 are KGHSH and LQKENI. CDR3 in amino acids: CASSPGLELDGYTF. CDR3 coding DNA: TGTGCCAGCTCACCAGGGTTAGAACTTGATGGCTACACCTTC. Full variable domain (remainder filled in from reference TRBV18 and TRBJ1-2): NAGVMQNPRHLVRRRGQEARLRCSPMKGHSHVYWYRQLPEEGLKFMVYLQKENIIDESGMPKERFSAEFPKEGPSILRIQQVVRGDSAAYFCASSPGLELDGYTFGSGTRLTVV.

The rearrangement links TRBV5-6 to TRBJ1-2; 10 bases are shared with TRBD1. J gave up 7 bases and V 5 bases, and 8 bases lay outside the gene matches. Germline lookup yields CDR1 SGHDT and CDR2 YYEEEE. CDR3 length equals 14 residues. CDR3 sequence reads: CASRSTGGGFGYTF. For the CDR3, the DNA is TGTGCCAGCAGGTCGACAGGGGGCGGGTTTGGCTACACCTTC.

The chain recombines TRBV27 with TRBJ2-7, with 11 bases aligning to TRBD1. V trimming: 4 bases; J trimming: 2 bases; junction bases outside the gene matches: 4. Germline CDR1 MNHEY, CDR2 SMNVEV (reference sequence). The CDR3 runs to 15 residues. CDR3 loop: CASSSRDRGTYEQYF. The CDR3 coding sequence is TGTGCCAGCAGTTCCCGGGACAGGGGGACCTACGAGCAGTACTTC.

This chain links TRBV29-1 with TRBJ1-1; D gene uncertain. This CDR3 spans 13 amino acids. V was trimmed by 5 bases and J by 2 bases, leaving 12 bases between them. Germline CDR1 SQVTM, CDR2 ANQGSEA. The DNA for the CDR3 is TGCAGCGTTCCTGGCGACCGAAACACTGAAGCTTTCTTT. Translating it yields CSVPGDRNTEAFF. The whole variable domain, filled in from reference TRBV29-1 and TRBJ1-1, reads SAVISQKPSRDICQRGTSLTIQCQVDSQVTMMFWYRQQPGQSLTLIATANQGSEATYESGFVIDKFPISRPNLTFSTLTVSNMSPEDSSIYLCSVPGDRNTEAFFGQGTRLTVV.

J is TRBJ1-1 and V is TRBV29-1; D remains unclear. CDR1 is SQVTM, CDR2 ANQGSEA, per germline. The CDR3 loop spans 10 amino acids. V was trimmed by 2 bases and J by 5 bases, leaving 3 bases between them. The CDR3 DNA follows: TGCAGCGTTGAAACGACTGAAGCTTTCTTT. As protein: CSVETTEAFF.

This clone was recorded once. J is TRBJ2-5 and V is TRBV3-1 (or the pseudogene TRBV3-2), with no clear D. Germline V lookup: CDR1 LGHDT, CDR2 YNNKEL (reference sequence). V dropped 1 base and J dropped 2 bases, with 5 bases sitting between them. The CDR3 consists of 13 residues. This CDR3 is CASSQAVQETQYF. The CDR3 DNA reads TGTGCCAGCAGCCAAGCGGTTCAAGAGACCCAGTACTTC.

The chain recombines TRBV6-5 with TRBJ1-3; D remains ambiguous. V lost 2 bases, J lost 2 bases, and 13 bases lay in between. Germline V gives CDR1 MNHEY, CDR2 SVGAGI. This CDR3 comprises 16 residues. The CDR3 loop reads CASSYKTEGAGNTIYF. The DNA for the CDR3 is TGTGCCAGCAGTTACAAGACCGAGGGCGCTGGAAACACCATATATTTT.

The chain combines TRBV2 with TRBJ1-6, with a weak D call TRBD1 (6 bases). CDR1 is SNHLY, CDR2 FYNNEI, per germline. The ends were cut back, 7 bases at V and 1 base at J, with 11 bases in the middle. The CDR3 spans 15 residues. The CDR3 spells CASKGQFSYNSPLHF. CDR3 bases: TGTGCCAGCAAAGGACAGTTTTCCTATAATTCACCCCTCCACTTT.

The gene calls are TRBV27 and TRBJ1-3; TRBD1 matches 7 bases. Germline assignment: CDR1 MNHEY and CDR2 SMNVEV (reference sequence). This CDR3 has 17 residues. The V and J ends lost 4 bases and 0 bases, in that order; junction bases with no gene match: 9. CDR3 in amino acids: CASSSRAGTASGNTIYF. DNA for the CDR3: TGTGCCAGCAGTTCTCGGGCTGGGACAGCCTCTGGAAACACCATATATTTT.

The CDR3 sequence: CASNPPGQTQYF. CDR3 DNA: TGTGCCAGCAATCCCCCGGGTCAGACCCAGTACTTC. V gene TRBV2 combines with J gene TRBJ2-5; D gene uncertain. CDR1 is SNHLY and CDR2 is FYNNEI in the germline V gene. V shed 7 bases and J shed 6 bases, with 12 bases lying between them. This CDR3 has 12 amino acids.

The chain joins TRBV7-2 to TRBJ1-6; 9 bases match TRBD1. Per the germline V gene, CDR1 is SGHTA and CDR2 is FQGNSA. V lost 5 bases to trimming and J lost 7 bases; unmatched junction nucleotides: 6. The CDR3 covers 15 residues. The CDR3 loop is CASSMGQGRNSPLHF. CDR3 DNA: TGTGCCAGCAGCATGGGACAGGGTAGGAATTCACCCCTCCACTTT.

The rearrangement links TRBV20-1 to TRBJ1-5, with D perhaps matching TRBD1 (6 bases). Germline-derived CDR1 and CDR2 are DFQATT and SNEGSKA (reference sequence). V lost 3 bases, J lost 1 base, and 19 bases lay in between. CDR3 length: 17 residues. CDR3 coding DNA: TGCAGTGCTAGTACAGGGAGTAGAGGGTTCAGCAATCAGCCCCAGCATTTT. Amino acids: CSASTGSRGFSNQPQHF.

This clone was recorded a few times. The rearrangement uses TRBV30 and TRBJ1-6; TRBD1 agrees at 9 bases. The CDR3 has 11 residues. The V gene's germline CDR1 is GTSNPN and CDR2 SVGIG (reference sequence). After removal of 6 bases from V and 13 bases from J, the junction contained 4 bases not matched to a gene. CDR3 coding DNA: TGTGCCTGTCATGACAGGGGGCCCCTCCACTTT. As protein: CACHDRGPLHF.

In DNA form, the CDR3 reads TGTGCCAGTAGTATGGGCAACGCTGGCTATGGCTACACCTTC. It translates to CASSMGNAGYGYTF. The chain uses TRBV19 and TRBJ1-2; D remains ambiguous. The V gene lost 3 bases and the J gene lost 4 bases, with 12 bases spanning the gap. Germline V gives CDR1 LNHDA, CDR2 SQIVND (reference sequence). The CDR3 contains 14 residues.

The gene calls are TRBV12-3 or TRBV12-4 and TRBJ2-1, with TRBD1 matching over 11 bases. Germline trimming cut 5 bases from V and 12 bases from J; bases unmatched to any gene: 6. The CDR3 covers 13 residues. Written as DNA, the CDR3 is TGTGCCAGCAGTCCGGGGACAGGGGGATGGCAGTTCTTC. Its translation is CASSPGTGGWQFF.